Following are 27 T cell receptor beta chains from one sample sequenced in a study of T cells in Graves' hyperthyroidism and ophthalmopathy. The source material, RNA transcripts, was used to amplify TCR beta CDR3 regions. Primed by the HTBI set, a first-round RT-PCR was run on the TCR CDR3. Using its own MiXCR run on the multiplex PCR reads, TCRdb lists one record per CDR3 protein. The repertoire holds about 350,000 distinct CDR3 sequences, around a sixth seen once, with roughly a sixth in the top ten. The sample taken for sequencing was blood. The receptors derive from a woman aged 40 to 50 with Graves' ophthalmopathy.

This clonotype was counted many times. The chain is built from TRBV15 and TRBJ1-1; D is unclear. The germline CDR1 and CDR2 sequences are LNHNV and YYDKDF (reference sequence). This CDR3 has 16 amino acids. The V end lost 0 bases, the J end lost 0 bases, and 11 bases lay between the germline ends. The CDR3 region is CATSRDRWELNTEAFF. Written as DNA, the CDR3 is TGTGCCACCAGCAGAGATCGCTGGGAGCTGAACACTGAAGCTTTCTTT.

V and J are TRBV4-3 and TRBJ2-7; 9 bases agree with TRBD1. The germline gives CDR1 LGHNA, CDR2 YSLEER. Unmatched junction bases numbered 4, after V lost 1 base and J lost 3 bases. CDR3 size: 15 residues. CDR3 in DNA: TGCGCCAGCAGCCAAGGAGGGACAGGGATCTACGAGCAGTACTTC. Its protein is CASSQGGTGIYEQYF.

This clonotype was seen ten or more times. The V and J genes are TRBV6-5 and TRBJ1-1; D possibly corresponds to TRBD1 (6 bases). Germline CDR1 is MNHEY and CDR2 is SVGAGI. V lost 7 bases to trimming and J lost 7 bases, with 16 bases between them. The length of the CDR3 is 13 residues. In DNA form, the CDR3 reads TGTGCCAGCATTTTACAGGGCTCTGATGAAGCTTTCTTT. This codes for CASILQGSDEAFF.

This clonotype was seen at least ten times. This rearrangement joins TRBV6-1 to TRBJ2-7; 7 positions agree with TRBD1. Losses at the gene ends were 6 bases for V and 5 bases for J; bases not matched to a gene: 7. CDR1 is MNHNS, CDR2 SASEGT, per germline. The CDR3 length is 13 residues. The CDR3: CASRLTGVDEQYF. The DNA of the CDR3 is TGTGCCAGCAGACTTACAGGGGTCGACGAGCAGTACTTC.

This clonotype was seen repeatedly, ten times or more. The chain joins TRBV30 to TRBJ1-2; D ambiguous. This CDR3 contains 12 residues. From germline, CDR1 is GTSNPN and CDR2 SVGIG (reference sequence). V was trimmed by 7 bases and J by 2 bases, leaving 11 bases between them. The DNA of the CDR3 is TGTGCCTTGGGAGGTCGGAACTATGGCTACACCTTC. Encoded protein: CALGGRNYGYTF.

This clonotype was detected many times. This rearrangement joins TRBV6-2 or TRBV6-3 to TRBJ1-5, with no clear D. This CDR3 contains 15 residues. Between the trimmed V and J ends, which lost 1 base and 1 base, there was a span of 8 bases. The V gene's germline CDR1 is MNHEY and CDR2 SVGEGT. Written as DNA, the CDR3 is TGTGCCAGCAGTTACTTAGGCGGAAGCAATCAGCCCCAGCATTTT. Translation: CASSYLGGSNQPQHF.

This clonotype was detected ten times or more. DNA of the CDR3: TGTGCCAGCACACGGGACCTAGGAGGAGAGCAGTACTTC. Its protein product is CASTRDLGGEQYF. The J gene is TRBJ2-7, the V gene TRBV2; TRBD1 or TRBD2 may be the D gene (5 bases each). The length of the CDR3 is 13 residues. Trimming pared 7 bases from V and 7 bases from J, leaving 17 bases between. Germline assignment: CDR1 SNHLY and CDR2 FYNNEI. Looking up the rest from reference TRBV2 and TRBJ2-7 gives the full variable domain: EPEVTQTPSHQVTQMGQEVILRCVPISNHLYFYWYRQILGQKVEFLVSFYNNEISEKSEIFDDQFSVERPDGSNFTLKIRSTKLEDSAMYFCASTRDLGGEQYFGPGTRLTVT.

There are many counts of this clonotype. J is TRBJ2-5 and V is TRBV20-1; tentative D call: TRBD1 (5 bases). V shed 7 bases and J shed 1 base, with 16 bases lying between them. This CDR3 spans 14 amino acids. CDR1 and CDR2 (germline): DFQATT, SNEGSKA (reference sequence). The DNA for the CDR3 is TGCAGTGTTTCTAGAGAGGACATCCAAGAGACCCAGTACTTC. Translating gives CSVSREDIQETQYF.

This chain links TRBV6-1 with TRBJ1-2; TRBD1 matches 7 bases. Per germline, CDR1 MNHNS and CDR2 SASEGT. Trimming at V came to 7 bases and at J to 8 bases, leaving 13 bases not matched to a gene. The CDR3 is 14 amino acids. DNA for the CDR3: TGTGCCAGCAACCCCGGGCAGGGGGAGCCCGGCTACACCTTC. It encodes CASNPGQGEPGYTF.

The table lists this clonotype with many counts. This chain connects TRBV27 to TRBJ2-2, with D tentatively TRBD2 (5 bases). The CDR3 totals 12 residues. V was trimmed by 5 bases and J by 7 bases, leaving 8 bases between them. From germline, CDR1 is MNHEY and CDR2 SMNVEV (reference sequence). The CDR3, as DNA: TGTGCCAGCAGTAGGACTGGCGGGGAGCTGTTTTTT. Protein: CASSRTGGELFF.

The table lists this clonotype with many counts. The chain uses TRBV2 and TRBJ1-1; maybe TRBD1 (5 bases). CDR1 and CDR2 (germline): SNHLY, FYNNEI. The CDR3 is 16 amino acids. The V end was cut by 4 bases, the J end by 2 bases, with 17 bases between. CDR3 in amino acids: CASSGTSDRLNTEAFF. CDR3 sequence (DNA): TGTGCCAGCAGTGGGACATCCGACAGACTTAACACTGAAGCTTTCTTT.

The chain combines TRBV2 with TRBJ2-7, with 7 positions matching TRBD2. Germline CDR1 and CDR2: SNHLY and FYNNEI. The CDR3 spans 13 residues. The trim removed 8 bases at V and 2 bases at J, leaving 6 bases unmatched. In DNA form, the CDR3 reads TGTGCCAGCGAACTAGCGCGAGCCTACGAGCAGTACTTC. This codes for CASELARAYEQYF. The variable domain in full, with the rest retrieved from reference TRBV2 and TRBJ2-7, is EPEVTQTPSHQVTQMGQEVILRCVPISNHLYFYWYRQILGQKVEFLVSFYNNEISEKSEIFDDQFSVERPDGSNFTLKIRSTKLEDSAMYFCASELARAYEQYFGPGTRLTVT.

The J gene is TRBJ1-1, the V gene TRBV7-9; D uncertain. This CDR3 region has 14 residues. V was shortened by 0 bases and J by 7 bases, with 12 bases between the two germline ends. The germline CDR1 and CDR2 sequences are SEHNR and FQNEAQ (reference sequence). This CDR3 reads CASSLARGIGEAFF. The DNA of the CDR3 is TGTGCCAGCAGCTTAGCCCGCGGCATCGGTGAAGCTTTCTTT.

This clonotype was recorded many times. V gene TRBV11-2 combines with J gene TRBJ1-3, with TRBD1 as a possible D gene (5 bases). The CDR3 is made up of 16 amino acids. Trimming pared 5 bases from V and 0 bases from J, leaving 14 bases between. The germline gives CDR1 SGHAT, CDR2 FQNNGV. Here the CDR3 reads CASSNRGVLSGNTIYF. In DNA, the CDR3 is TGTGCCAGCAGCAATCGGGGGGTACTCTCTGGAAACACCATATATTTT.

This clonotype has at least ten counts. The rearrangement links TRBV5-1 to TRBJ2-7; 7 bases are shared with TRBD1. Trimming removed 4 bases from V and 0 bases from J; junction bases left unmatched: 7. The germline V gene has CDR1 SGHRS and CDR2 YFSETQ. This CDR3 is 15 amino acids long. DNA for the CDR3: TGCGCCAGCAGCCACGGACAGGCACTCTCCTACGAGCAGTACTTC. Residues: CASSHGQALSYEQYF.

This clonotype came up a few times. J is TRBJ2-4 and V is TRBV4-1; 7 bases map to TRBD1. The V segment lost 2 bases and the J segment 3 bases; nucleotides outside the gene matches: 10. This CDR3 region has 17 residues. CDR1 MGHRA and CDR2 YSYEKL come from the germline V gene. The chain's CDR3 is CASSQRLQGSGKNIQYF. DNA for the CDR3: TGCGCCAGCAGCCAACGACTACAGGGGAGCGGCAAAAACATTCAGTACTTC.

The table lists this clonotype with many counts. The rearrangement uses TRBV11-1 and TRBJ2-7, with 8 bases matching TRBD2. J gave up 1 base and V 0 bases, and 5 bases lay outside the gene matches. Germline V gene data show CDR1 as SGHAT and CDR2 as FQDESV (reference sequence). The CDR3 has 16 amino acids. The CDR3 sequence: CASSLAGGRKSYEQYF. The CDR3 DNA reads as TGTGCCAGCAGCTTAGCTGGCGGGAGGAAGTCCTACGAGCAGTACTTC.

This clonotype was counted many times. The chain combines TRBV28 with TRBJ1-2; maybe TRBD1 (5 bases). With 6 bases removed from V and 6 bases from J, the gap between germline ends came to 17 bases. The CDR3 is 14 amino acids. Germline CDR1 is MDHEN and CDR2 is SYDVKM. The CDR3 protein is CASSLDSRLDGYTF. In DNA form, the CDR3 reads TGTGCCAGCAGCCTTGACAGCCGTCTTGATGGCTACACCTTC.

This clonotype occurred many times. The CDR3 spells CSARGAGEETQYF. Written as DNA, the CDR3 is TGCAGTGCTAGGGGGGCGGGAGAAGAGACCCAGTACTTC. The gene calls are TRBV20-1 and TRBJ2-5; possible D gene TRBD2, 7 bases. Germline V gives CDR1 DFQATT, CDR2 SNEGSKA (reference sequence). The CDR3 is made up of 13 amino acids. The germline V and J ends were trimmed by 3 bases and 3 bases, with 11 bases remaining between them.

The rearrangement joins TRBV19 to TRBJ1-1; possible D gene TRBD1, 6 bases. The CDR3 spans 13 residues. The germline V gene has CDR1 LNHDA and CDR2 SQIVND (reference sequence). V was shortened by 3 bases and J by 7 bases, with 12 bases between the two germline ends. CDR3 coding DNA: TGTGCCAGTAGTATCCTTCAGGGGATTGAAGCTTTCTTT. This gives the protein CASSILQGIEAFF.

At least ten counts were recorded for this clonotype. The chain is built from TRBV30 and TRBJ1-2; no firm D call. The CDR3 runs 13 residues. Trimming shortened V by 0 bases and J by 8 bases, and 13 bases separated the two germline ends. Per germline, CDR1 GTSNPN and CDR2 SVGIG (reference sequence). CDR3 nucleotides: TGTGCCTGGAGTGTACTCTCGGGAAGCGGCTACACCTTC. It is translated as CAWSVLSGSGYTF.

This clonotype was counted at least ten times. The chain carries TRBV7-6 and TRBJ1-5; the D is unclear. The V end was cut by 5 bases, the J end by 3 bases, with 11 bases between. Germline loops: CDR1 SGHVS, CDR2 FNYEAQ. The length of the CDR3 is 14 residues. CDR3 region: CASSRGDPNQPQHF. CDR3 in DNA: TGTGCCAGCAGCCGTGGGGATCCCAATCAGCCCCAGCATTTT.

This clonotype came up many times. The chain carries TRBV3-1 and TRBJ1-3; a weak D match, TRBD1 (6 bases). CDR3 size: 14 residues. Germline V gene data show CDR1 as LGHDT and CDR2 as YNNKEL (reference sequence). Trimming removed 6 bases at V and 6 bases at J, with 15 bases between. This CDR3 is CASRQPGTLNTIYF. Written as DNA, the CDR3 is TGTGCCAGCAGGCAACCCGGGACATTAAACACCATATATTTT.

This chain links TRBV6-5 with TRBJ1-5, with 7 bases aligning to TRBD1. With 4 bases clipped from V and 6 bases from J, the junction kept 9 bases outside the gene matches. The CDR3 covers 15 residues. CDR1 and CDR2 from the germline V gene are MNHEY and SVGAGI. The CDR3, as DNA: TGTGCCAGCAGTTTGGACCTGGACAGGAGTCAGCCCCAGCATTTT. Its protein product is CASSLDLDRSQPQHF.

This clonotype was detected many times. The J gene is TRBJ2-7, the V gene TRBV6-2 or TRBV6-3, with D unresolved. The CDR3 is 15 residues long. The germline V gene encodes CDR1 MNHEY and CDR2 SVGEGT. Trimming pared 0 bases from V and 2 bases from J, leaving 11 bases between. CDR3 in DNA: TGTGCCAGCAGTTACTCACCTGGGCGAGCCTACGAGCAGTACTTC. This codes for CASSYSPGRAYEQYF.

Turning to this clonotype: A read error may produce the germline difference seen at one junction end. This chain connects TRBV6-2 or TRBV6-3 to TRBJ1-1; no definite D call. CDR1 is MNHEY and CDR2 is SVGEGT in the germline V gene. CDR3 length: 14 residues. Written as DNA, the CDR3 is TGTGCCAGCAGTTCGCAGGCGAAGAACACTGAAGCTTCCTTT. Protein: CASSSQAKNTEASF.

V is TRBV25-1 and J is TRBJ2-1; D uncertain. The V end lost 5 bases, the J end lost 7 bases, and 12 bases lay between the germline ends. The CDR3 is 13 amino acids. CDR1 is MGHDK and CDR2 is SYGVNS in the germline V gene. CDR3 DNA sequence: TGTGCCAGCAGTCAATGGGTGGTGAATGAGCAGTTCTTC. Translation gives CASSQWVVNEQFF.